The text below deals with one T cell receptor (beta chain). Its matching antigen is unknown. The sample belongs to a study of OX40 agonist ivuxolimab in advanced cancers. Study summary: Patients received the agonistic anti-OX40 (CD134) antibody ivuxolimab. Three patients, one with hepatocellular carcinoma and two with cutaneous melanoma, responded partially.

Study observations and caveats: Relative to CD4+ cells, CD8+ T cells on average had more expanded clones. At 0.1 to 3.0 mg/kg, clonal expansion of CD4+ and CD8+ blood T cells had occurred by week 6.

Only in-frame clones appear in the TCRdb table, and some are missing; sequencing was by immunoSEQ multiplex PCR. The sample contains about 50,000 clones, roughly 90% of which appear only once. Trimming shortened V by 6 bases and J by 3 bases, and 16 bases separated the two germline ends. CDR3 length: 15 residues. The germline V gene encodes CDR1 WSHSY and CDR2 SAAADI. The TCR sequence derives from an adult with an advanced solid tumor such as melanoma, head and neck, liver or kidney cancer. Sequenced material: CD4+ or CD8+ T cells sorted from blood, taken in a trial of the OX40 agonist ivuxolimab. The genes are TRBV10-2 and TRBJ2-3; D perhaps matches TRBD2 (6 bases). The CDR3 loop is CASSDTRAGTDTQYF. The CDR3 DNA reads TGCGCCAGCAGCGACACACGGGCGGGGACAGATACGCAGTATTTT.